The 2 T cell receptor beta chains reported below all come from one sample, sequenced in a study of blood T cell repertoires in COVID-19. The repertoire was sequenced with immunoSEQ multiplex PCR; TCRdb's copy has only in-frame clones and lacks some. The table has some 400,000 clones, about 80% seen once. Sequences were obtained from peripheral blood. These receptors were obtained from a human donor with acute or convalescent COVID-19. The donor label of this sample is uncertain.

The rearrangement uses TRBV5-5 and TRBJ2-2; the match to TRBD2 covers 9 bases. The CDR3 contains 16 residues. The germline V gene encodes CDR1 SGHKS and CDR2 YYEKEE (reference sequence). V lost 0 bases and J lost 6; bases outside the gene matches: 6. Here the CDR3 DNA reads TGTGCCAGCAGCTTGGAGCGGGGGGTTTTGGCCGGGGAGCTGTTTTTT. It codes for CASSLERGVLAGELFF.

The chain couples TRBV6-4 to TRBJ2-1; D unresolved. Germline assignment: CDR1 MRHNA and CDR2 SNTAGT. CDR3 length: 13 residues. The ends were cut back, 6 bases at V and 3 bases at J, with 9 bases in the middle. The CDR3 spells CASSKNGYNEQFF. The CDR3, as DNA: TGTGCCAGCAGCAAGAACGGCTACAATGAGCAGTTCTTC.